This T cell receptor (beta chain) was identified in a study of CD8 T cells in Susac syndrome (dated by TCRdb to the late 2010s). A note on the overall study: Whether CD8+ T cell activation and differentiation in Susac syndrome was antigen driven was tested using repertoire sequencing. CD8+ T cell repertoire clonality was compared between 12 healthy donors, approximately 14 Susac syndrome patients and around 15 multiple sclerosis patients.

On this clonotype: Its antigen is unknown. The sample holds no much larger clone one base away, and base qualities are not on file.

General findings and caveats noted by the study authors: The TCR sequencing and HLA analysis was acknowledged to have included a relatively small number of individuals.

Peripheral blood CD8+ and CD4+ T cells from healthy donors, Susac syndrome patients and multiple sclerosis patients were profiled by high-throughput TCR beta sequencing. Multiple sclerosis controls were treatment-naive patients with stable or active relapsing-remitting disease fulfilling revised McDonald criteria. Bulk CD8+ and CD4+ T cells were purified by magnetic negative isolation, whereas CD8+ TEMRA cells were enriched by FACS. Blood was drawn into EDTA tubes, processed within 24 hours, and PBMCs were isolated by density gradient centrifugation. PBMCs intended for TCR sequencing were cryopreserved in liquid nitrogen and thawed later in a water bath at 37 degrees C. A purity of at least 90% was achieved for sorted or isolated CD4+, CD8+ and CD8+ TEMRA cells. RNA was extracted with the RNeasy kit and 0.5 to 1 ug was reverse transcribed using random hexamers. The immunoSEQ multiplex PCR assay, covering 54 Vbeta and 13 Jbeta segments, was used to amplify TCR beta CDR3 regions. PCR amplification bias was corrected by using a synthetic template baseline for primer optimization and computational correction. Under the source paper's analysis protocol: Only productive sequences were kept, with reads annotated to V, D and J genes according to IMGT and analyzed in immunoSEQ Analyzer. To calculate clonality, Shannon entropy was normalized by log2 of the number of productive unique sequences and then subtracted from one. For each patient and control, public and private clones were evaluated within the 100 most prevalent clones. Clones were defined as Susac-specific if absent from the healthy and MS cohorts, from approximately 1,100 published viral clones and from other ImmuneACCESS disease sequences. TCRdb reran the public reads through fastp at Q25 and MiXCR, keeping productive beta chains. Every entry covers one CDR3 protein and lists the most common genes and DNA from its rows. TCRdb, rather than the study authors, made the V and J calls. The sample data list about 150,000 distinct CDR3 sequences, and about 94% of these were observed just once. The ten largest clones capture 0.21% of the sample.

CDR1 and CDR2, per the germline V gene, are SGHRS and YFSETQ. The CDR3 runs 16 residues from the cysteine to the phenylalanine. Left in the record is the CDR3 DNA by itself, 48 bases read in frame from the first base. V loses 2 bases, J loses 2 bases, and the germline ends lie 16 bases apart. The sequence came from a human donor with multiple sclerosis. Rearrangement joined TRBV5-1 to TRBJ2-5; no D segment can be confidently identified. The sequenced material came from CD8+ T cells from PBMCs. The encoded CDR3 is CASSFRTALPQETQYF. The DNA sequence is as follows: TGCGCCAGCAGCTTCCGCACAGCTCTCCCTCAAGAGACCCAGTACTTC.